These T cell receptor beta chains were read from a single sample in a study of CXCR3-negative and CXCR3-positive naive CD8 T cells. TCRdb reprocessed the 5' RACE reads and keeps a single row for each CDR3 protein, giving no DNA. Recorded for this sample: 45,000 to 65,000 distinct CDR3 sequences. Sequencing input: naive CXCR3- CD8+ T cells from blood. The receptors here all came from a human donor in good health. Some clones in this sample may be carry-over from other donors' samples. CDR3s include the opening cysteine and the closing phenylalanine or tryptophan.

>TRBJ1-5|TRBV12-3/TRBV12-4
CASSLGQVDGNQPQHF
>TRBJ2-3|TRBV4-3
CASSPGVVVDTQYF
>TRBJ1-1|TRBV20-1
CSAKDRANTEAFF
>TRBJ1-1|TRBV29-1
CSVAEGTESEAFF
>TRBJ1-1|TRBV14
CASSQENRLVTEAFF
>TRBJ1-2|TRBV27
CASSYGDRGGYTF
>TRBJ2-7|TRBV29-1
CSVRAYSYEQYF
>TRBJ1-1|TRBV15
CATEGQGGNMNTEAFF
>TRBJ2-1|TRBV29-1
CSVELGREGIEQFF
>TRBJ1-1|TRBV28
CASSITGLSTEAFF
>TRBJ2-2|TRBV28
CASSPLLGGALNTGELFF
>TRBJ1-4|TRBV21-1
CACSDQTYNEKLFF
>TRBJ2-1|TRBV7-2
CASSFFRALGNEQFF
>TRBJ1-5|TRBV6-6
CASSVGGQPQHF
>TRBJ2-7|TRBV9
CASSVSGTGSYEQYF
>TRBJ2-1|TRBV2
CASSEERSSYNEQFF
>TRBJ1-2|TRBV28
CASSPLQAPSYGYTF
>TRBJ2-1|TRBV15
CATSRYPGDEQFF
>TRBJ2-7|TRBV20-1
CSAPGVGSYEQYF
>TRBJ2-3|TRBV15
CATTVGRGATDTQYF
>TRBJ2-2|TRBV12-3/TRBV12-4
CASSLGTEINTGELFF
>TRBJ1-4|TRBV7-2
CASSLRTGVNEKLFF
>TRBJ1-2|TRBV28
CASSGTGSLNYGYTF
>TRBJ1-3|TRBV20-1
CSASDLRGEHSGNTIYF
>TRBJ2-1|TRBV29-1
CSSTGTGDYNEQFF
>TRBJ1-1|TRBV30
CAWSVREEEAFF
>TRBJ2-7|TRBV5-4
CASSAGGYLDEQYF
>TRBJ2-7|TRBV29-1
CSVGLGQGYEQYF
>TRBJ2-3|TRBV5-4
CASSHLRQWDTDTQYF
>TRBJ1-4|TRBV20-1
CSAPHHPGQDGEKLFF
>TRBJ2-7|TRBV20-1
CSARDRVGTAIYEQYF
>TRBJ2-1|TRBV12-3/TRBV12-4
CASSSHNEQFF
>TRBJ1-5|TRBV28
CASSFFFQGGNQPQHF